Detailed here is one T cell receptor (beta chain). Antigen unknown. PCR primers comprised 60 Vbeta and 13 Jbeta primers. Using immunoSEQ multiplex PCR, the repertoire was profiled, and TCRdb retains in-frame clones only, with some absent. The sample comprises under 150,000 clones, approximately 87% of which are singletons, and approximately 1.5% rests with the top ten. These data belong to a study of cytomegalovirus exposure and HLA in healthy donors. Per germline, CDR1 SGHRS and CDR2 YFSETQ. Losses at the gene ends were 6 bases for V and 2 bases for J; bases not matched to a gene: 4. The CDR3 consists of 14 residues. General study results and limits: Investigators reported approximately 150 TCR beta chains as tied to cytomegalovirus. Among TCR beta chains of equal frequency, HLA-associated ones were more clonally expanded in a later analysis. Association with HLA alleles at 0.05 false discovery rate was found for 16,951 TCR beta sequences in a later analysis. It was reported that the classifier diagnosed cytomegalovirus status with high specificity and sensitivity in both the original and validation cohorts.

The clonotype was recovered from a man between 35 and 55 years old in good health and CMV-seronegative. Sequenced sample: PBMCs. This chain connects TRBV5-1 to TRBJ1-4; 7 nucleotides match TRBD1. CDR3 coding DNA: TGCGCCAGCACCTCGGGACAGACTAATGAAAAACTGTTTTTT. Protein: CASTSGQTNEKLFF.